This record looks at one T cell receptor (beta chain) sequence and its context. The sample contains more than one DNA sequence encoding this CDR3. This entry comes from a study of blood T cell repertoires in COVID-19. As for the study in general: There were acute and convalescent COVID-19 samples, and they came from the United States, Italy and Spain. In each case, the material was cDNA or gDNA derived from T cells, B-cell-depleted T cells, or PBMCs.

In the study's own analysis: Using reference gene primer amplification, nucleated cell counts were estimated. Produced via immunoSEQ multiplex PCR; TCRdb's table is partial and in-frame only. The V and J calls and clone size were taken over from that table, and D and trimming were inferred from the DNA. The profile shows about 170,000 clones, 82% of them singletons. The receptor was derived from a woman aged 65 to 85 with acute or convalescent COVID-19. The material sequenced was peripheral blood.

The chain's CDR3 is CASSLVAGGTDTQYF. The CDR3 DNA is TGTGCCAGCAGCTTGGTTGCGGGAGGGACAGATACGCAGTATTTT. The V and J genes are TRBV7-2 and TRBJ2-3, with TRBD2 matching 9 bases. V shed 3 bases, J shed 3 bases, and the junction held 4 bases outside the gene matches. The CDR3 is 15 residues long. Germline-derived CDR1 and CDR2 are SGHTA and FQGNSA.